The rows below give T cell receptor beta chains drawn from one sample of a study of T cell changes during pregnancy in multiple sclerosis. Data came from immunoSEQ multiplex PCR; TCRdb stores just in-frame clones and leaves some out. The sample comprises roughly 53,000 clones, more than 75% of which are singletons, and under 3.5% rests with the top ten. The material was CD8+ T cells from peripheral blood mononuclear cells, obtained before pregnancy. Receptors originate from a female donor with multiple sclerosis, enrolled in a pregnancy study. Both conserved end residues are part of each CDR3. Size tells how often a clone was seen (once, few, many) or the class of an expanded clone, and some rows leave it out.

size | length | V | CDR3
. | 14 | TRBV7-9 | CASSYRDKIYGYTF
. | 16 | TRBV27 | CASSFQLSGAYVEQYF
. | 13 | TRBV4-2 | CASSQSVNTEAFF
. | 18 | TRBV6-4 | CASNTRVFSDPSNQPQHF
. | 17 | TRBV15 | CATSTRGLTAGVYEQYF
. | 15 | TRBV7-8 | CASKGVAGLYNEQFF
. | 15 | TRBV7-9 | CASIGEGAGNQPQHF
. | 13 | TRBV6-5 | CASSSGSGNTIYF
. | 15 | TRBV2 | CASKGSGLNTGELFF
. | 16 | TRBV27 | CASSLSPSGNTDTQYF
. | 15 | TRBV13 | CASSQSRGGEYEQYF
. | 13 | TRBV5-4 | CASKRGQGLDQYF
. | 13 | TRBV19 | CASSPDRAETQYF
. | 15 | TRBV6-1 | CASSPLAGGQETQYF
. | 13 | TRBV27 | CASSFGTNYGYTF
. | 14 | TRBV4-2 | CASSQPGASYEQYF
. | 13 | TRBV27 | CASSFGGMETQYF
few | 15 | TRBV7-9 | CASSSLQGILYEQYF
. | 18 | TRBV25-1 | CASSEFFPGQNSGNTIYF
. | 14 | TRBV11-3 | CASSVRDSDTEAFF
. | 17 | TRBV4-1 | CASSQDLLQGGDEKLFF
. | 15 | TRBV27 | CASSSAWTLQETQYF
. | 14 | TRBV19 | CASSIATGGYEQYF
. | 19 | TRBV7-2 | CASSGSWTLTLAGRRGYTF
. | 14 | TRBV5-5 | CASSQGQERETQYF
. | 15 | TRBV7-6 | CATKLTGISTDTQYF
. | 16 | TRBV4-3 | CASSQDRWYRENGYTF
. | 13 | TRBV6-6 | CASSYGGGTEAFF
. | 13 | TRBV6-6 | CASTERTSYEQYF
few | 16 | TRBV2 | CASSRQGTHSNQPQHF
. | 13 | TRBV7-8 | CASLGVENTEAFF
. | 15 | TRBV5-5 | CASSPMAGRFYEQYF
once | 12 | TRBV27 | CASSSRGNEQYF
. | 14 | TRBV28 | CASSPRGGYTEAFF
once | 13 | TRBV4-1 | CASSQDPTSFQFF
. | 15 | TRBV5-8 | CASSYNSGGNTEAFF
. | 15 | TRBV4-2 | CASSQGVGQGDEQYF
. | 13 | TRBV13 | CASSLDSSYEQYF
. | 13 | TRBV6-5 | CASSYGGGNTIYF
. | 14 | TRBV11-2 | CASSSRLVQETQYF
. | 12 | TRBV9 | CASSSSGEKLFF
. | 18 | TRBV9 | CASSPYPGFPPYNSPLHF
. | 15 | TRBV5-5 | CASGMGDRGTDTQYF
. | 14 | TRBV5-1 | CASSQRGGPYEQYF
. | 21 | TRBV1 | CTSSHANFLAGDPGFTDTQYF
. | 14 | TRBV7-9 | CASSSTGGRTEAFF
. | 14 | TRBV29-1 | CSIGLAGVSDTQYF
. | 15 | TRBV11-2 | CASSLYAGVNNEQFF
. | 15 | TRBV7-2 | CASSLEAGMNTEAFF